The rows below give T cell receptor beta chains drawn from one sample of a study of blood T cell repertoires in COVID-19. Generated by immunoSEQ multiplex PCR, the TCRdb table keeps only in-frame clones and is missing some. The repertoire holds approximately 240,000 clones, with nearly 90% as singletons. Input material: peripheral blood. The source is a woman aged 40 to 55 who had recovered from COVID-19. Both conserved end residues are part of each CDR3. The order of the fields is clone size, J gene, V gene, CDR3 length, D gene, CDR3 DNA, CDR3 protein. A D gene is named only where the DNA matches it firmly. Where a row states a size, it is once, few, many or the class of an expanded clone; other rows omit it.

>.|TRBJ2-7|TRBV28|15|.
TGTGCCAGCAGTTTTGTACAGGGTACCTCCTACGAGCAGTACTTC
CASSFVQGTSYEQYF
>once|TRBJ2-1|TRBV6-2/TRBV6-3|16|.
TGTGCCAGCAGTTATCCCCGGGAGAAACCCTACAATGAGCAGTTCTTC
CASSYPREKPYNEQFF
>.|TRBJ2-1|TRBV5-1|14|.
TGCGCCAGCAGCTTGCTGATGACCTGGAGCGAGCAGTTCTTC
CASSLLMTWSEQFF
>.|TRBJ2-3|TRBV7-9|16|TRBD1
TGTGCCAGCAGCCCCCGGACAGGGGGTGTGACAGATACGCAGTATTTT
CASSPRTGGVTDTQYF
>.|TRBJ2-7|TRBV19|14|TRBD2
TGTGCCAGTAGTATGTTTCGGGGGGAGAGCGAGCAGTACTTC
CASSMFRGESEQYF
>once|TRBJ2-7|TRBV6-5|16|TRBD2
TGTGCCAGCAGTTACGTAATGCTGGGACGGGAGGACGAGCAGTACTTC
CASSYVMLGREDEQYF
>.|TRBJ1-1|TRBV7-8|18|TRBD1
TGTGCCAGCAGCTTAAGTCGTGGGTACAGGGGGCTGGACACTGAAGCTTTCTTT
CASSLSRGYRGLDTEAFF
>.|TRBJ2-7|TRBV6-6|14|TRBD1
TGTGCCAGCAGTGGGTTGGACAGGGACTACGAGCAGTACTTC
CASSGLDRDYEQYF
>.|TRBJ2-7|TRBV11-2|14|.
TGTGCCAGCAGCCCCCCCCCGGTCTCCTACGAGCAGTACTTC
CASSPPPVSYEQYF
>.|TRBJ2-3|TRBV11-2|16|TRBD2
TGTGCCAGCAGCTTGGGACTAGCGGGAGTATCAGATACGCAGTATTTT
CASSLGLAGVSDTQYF
>.|TRBJ2-7|TRBV6-5|13|.
TGTGCCAGCAGTTACGGGACATCCTACGAGCAGTACTTC
CASSYGTSYEQYF
>.|TRBJ2-2|TRBV7-3|15|.
TGTGCCAGCAGCTTAACGTTAAAGCCCGGCGGGGAGCTGTTTTTT
CASSLTLKPGGELFF
>once|TRBJ2-3|TRBV7-9|13|TRBD1
TGTGCCAGCTCGGGACAGGGGGCAGATACGCAGTATTTT
CASSGQGADTQYF
>.|TRBJ1-3|TRBV11-3|12|TRBD1
TGTGCCAGCATGGGACAGAGCAACACCATATATTTT
CASMGQSNTIYF
>.|TRBJ1-1|TRBV9|13|.
TGTGCCAGCAGCCCAGACTTAAACACTGAAGCTTTCTTT
CASSPDLNTEAFF
>.|TRBJ1-3|TRBV19|18|.
TGTGCCAGTAAGCGAATTTGGACAAATCAGCGCTCTGGAAACACCATATATTTT
CASKRIWTNQRSGNTIYF
>once|TRBJ1-2|TRBV7-3|13|.
TGTGCCAGCAGCCAGGTTTGGGACTATGGCTACACCTTC
CASSQVWDYGYTF
>.|TRBJ2-6|TRBV5-6|17|.
TGTGCCAGCAGCTTGGGACCTGGGAGCTCTGGGGCCAACGTCCTGACTTTC
CASSLGPGSSGANVLTF
>.|TRBJ2-2|TRBV4-2|16|TRBD2
TGTGCCAGCAGCCAAGGACTAGCGGGAGCCACCGGGGAGCTGTTTTTT
CASSQGLAGATGELFF
>few|TRBJ1-4|TRBV7-9|14|TRBD1
TGTGCCAGCAGCTTGGGGGACAGCCATGAAAAACTGTTTTTT
CASSLGDSHEKLFF
>.|TRBJ1-5|TRBV19|16|TRBD1
TGTGCCAGTAGTCTGGGCCGACAGGGGCCTAATCAGCCCCAGCATTTT
CASSLGRQGPNQPQHF
>once|TRBJ2-2|TRBV18|16|TRBD1
TGTGCCAGCTCAAGACAGGGTGCCTCTAACACCGGGGAGCTGTTTTTT
CASSRQGASNTGELFF
>.|TRBJ2-6|TRBV18|16|.
TGTGCCAGCTGCCTTATCGGGGGATCTGGGGCCAACGTCCTGACTTTC
CASCLIGGSGANVLTF
>once|TRBJ2-6|TRBV9|15|TRBD2
TGTGCCAGCACCAAATCCTGGGAGGGGACGGACGTCCTGACTTTC
CASTKSWEGTDVLTF
>.|TRBJ1-5|TRBV28|12|.
TGTGCCAGCAGGTTACTTAATCAGCCCCAGCATTTT
CASRLLNQPQHF
>.|TRBJ2-1|TRBV5-1|20|TRBD1
TGCGCCAGCAGCTTGGAAGGGACAGGGGGAATCCTTAGCTCCTACAATGAGCAGTTCTTC
CASSLEGTGGILSSYNEQFF
>.|TRBJ2-1|TRBV3-1/TRBV3-2|14|.
TGTGCCAGCAGCCTAACCTACAGGTACAATGAGCAGTTCTTC
CASSLTYRYNEQFF